This T cell receptor (beta chain) was sequenced during a study of blood T cell repertoires in COVID-19 (TCRdb year 2020). Regarding the study in general: Samples from collaborators originated in the United States, Italy and Spain and spanned both the acute and convalescent phases of COVID-19. The repertoires were made available in a free public database intended to serve as a resource for research on the immune response to SARS-CoV-2. Deeply sampled blood TCRbeta repertoires from subjects exposed to, actively infected with, or recovered from COVID-19 were included in the dataset. A de-identified subject ID, COVID-19 status, age in years and sex were almost always included in the sample metadata. Samples were obtained from the ongoing ImmuneRACE study (first 160 participants) and from roughly 1,300 subjects provided by 6 global collaborators. The prospective study material was composed of cDNA or gDNA derived from T cells, B-cell-depleted T cells, or PBMCs. HLA class I and class II types, where available, came from metadata supplied by the sample provider rather than from assay-based typing. The study at large found these results: Clinical and demographic metadata were provided uncurated, with the amount varying by source and participant.

With respect to this clone: Its binding antigen is unknown. Within one base of it there is no much larger clone, and no base qualities were kept. This CDR3 is also generated by other DNA sequences in the sample.

TCRbeta CDR3 regions were amplified from genomic DNA by means of the immunoSEQ Assay, a bias-controlled multiplex PCR. On the study's bioinformatics: The number of nucleated cells in each sample was estimated from the amplification of reference gene primers within the assay. To quantify the absolute abundance of each unique TCRbeta CDR3 rearrangement, sequence reads were collapsed and filtered. For each sample, productive Simpson clonality was calculated by taking the square root of Simpson's diversity index across productive rearrangements. TCRdb took over this immuneACCESS table, retaining in-frame rearrangements with V and J assigned. Such tables are incomplete; in checked studies, under half of the missing clones stem from an unresolved V gene, and the remainder is unexplained. Clone size and V and J calls were adopted from that table, with D and trimming inferred from the DNA. The sample yields 150,000 to 200,000 clones; 82% were counted once. The leading ten clones occupy 7.8% of the sample.

CDR1 and CDR2 are read off the germline V gene as KGHSH and LQKENI. The CDR3 spans 13 residues, from the cysteine through the phenylalanine. Only the CDR3 DNA is retained, 39 bases long and in frame from the first base. V was cut back by 2 bases and J by 1 base, leaving a gap of 6 bases between them. At one collaborating source in Seattle, patients were enrolled during active infection and were followed longitudinally through the course of disease. Each collaborating institution followed its own protocols to collect whole blood in K2EDTA tubes. For TCRbeta analysis, collaborator samples were shipped as frozen whole blood, as isolated PBMCs, or as DNA extracted from either sample type.

Input material: peripheral blood. The origin of this receptor is a woman aged 55-70 years with COVID-19, enrolled during active disease. The V gene is TRBV18 and the J gene is TRBJ2-7; TRBD2 could be the D gene, as 5 bases match. The CDR3 is CASSPGSSYEQYF. In nucleotides, the sequence is TGTGCCAGCTCACCAGGGAGTTCCTACGAGCAGTACTTC.